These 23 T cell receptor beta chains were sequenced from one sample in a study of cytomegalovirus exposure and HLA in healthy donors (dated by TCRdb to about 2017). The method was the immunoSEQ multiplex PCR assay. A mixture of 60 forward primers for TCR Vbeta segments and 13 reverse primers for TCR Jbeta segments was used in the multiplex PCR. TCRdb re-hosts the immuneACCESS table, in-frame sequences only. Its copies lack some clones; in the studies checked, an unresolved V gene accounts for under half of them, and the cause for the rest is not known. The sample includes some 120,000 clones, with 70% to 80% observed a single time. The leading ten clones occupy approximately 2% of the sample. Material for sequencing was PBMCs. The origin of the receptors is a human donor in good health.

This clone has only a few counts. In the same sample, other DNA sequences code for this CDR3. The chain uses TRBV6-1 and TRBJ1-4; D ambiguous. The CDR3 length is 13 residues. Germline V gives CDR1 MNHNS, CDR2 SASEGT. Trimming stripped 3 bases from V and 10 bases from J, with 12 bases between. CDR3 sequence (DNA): TGTGCCAGCAGTGACACTGGGAGAGGAAAACTGTTTTTT. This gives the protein CASSDTGRGKLFF.

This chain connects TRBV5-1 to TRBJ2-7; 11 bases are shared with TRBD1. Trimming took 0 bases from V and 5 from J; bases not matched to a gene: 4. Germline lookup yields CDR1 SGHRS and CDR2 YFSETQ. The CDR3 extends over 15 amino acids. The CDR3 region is CASSLGTGGVHEQYF. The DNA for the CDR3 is TGCGCCAGCAGCTTGGGGACAGGGGGCGTCCACGAGCAGTACTTC. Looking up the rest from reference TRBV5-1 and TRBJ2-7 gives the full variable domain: KAGVTQTPRYLIKTRGQQVTLSCSPISGHRSVSWYQQTPGQGLQFLFEYFSETQRNKGNFPGRFSGRQFSNSRSEMNVSTLELGDSALYLCASSLGTGGVHEQYFGPGTRLTVT.

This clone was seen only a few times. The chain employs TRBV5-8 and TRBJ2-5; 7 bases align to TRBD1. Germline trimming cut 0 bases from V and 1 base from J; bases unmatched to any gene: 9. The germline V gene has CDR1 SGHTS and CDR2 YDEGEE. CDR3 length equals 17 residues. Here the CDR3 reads CASSLDVRDSPQETQYF. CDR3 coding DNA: TGTGCCAGCAGCTTGGATGTCCGGGACAGCCCCCAAGAGACCCAGTACTTC.

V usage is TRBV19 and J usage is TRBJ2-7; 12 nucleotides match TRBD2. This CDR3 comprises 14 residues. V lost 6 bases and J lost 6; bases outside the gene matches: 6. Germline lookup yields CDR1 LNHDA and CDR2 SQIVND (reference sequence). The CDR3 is CASRKGLAGREQYF. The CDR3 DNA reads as TGTGCCAGTAGAAAGGGACTAGCGGGCCGCGAGCAGTACTTC.

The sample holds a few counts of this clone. As DNA, the CDR3 is TGTGCCAGCAGCCACAGGGAGAATCAGCCCCAGCATTTT. Its protein product is CASSHRENQPQHF. The V and J genes are TRBV27 and TRBJ1-5, with D maybe TRBD1 (6 bases). The germline V gene has CDR1 MNHEY and CDR2 SMNVEV (reference sequence). Trimming shortened V by 6 bases and J by 4 bases, and 10 bases separated the two germline ends. CDR3 length: 13 residues.

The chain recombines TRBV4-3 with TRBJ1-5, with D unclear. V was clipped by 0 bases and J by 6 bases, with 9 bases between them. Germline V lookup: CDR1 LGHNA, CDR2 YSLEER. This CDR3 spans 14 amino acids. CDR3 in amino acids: CASSQEGRAQPQHF. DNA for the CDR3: TGCGCCAGCAGCCAAGAAGGGAGGGCTCAGCCCCAGCATTTT.

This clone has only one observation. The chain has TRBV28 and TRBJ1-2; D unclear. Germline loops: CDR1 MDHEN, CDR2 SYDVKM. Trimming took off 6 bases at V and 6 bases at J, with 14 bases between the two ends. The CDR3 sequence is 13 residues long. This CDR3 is CASRRPPSDGYTF. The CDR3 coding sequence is TGTGCCAGCAGACGGCCTCCTAGTGATGGCTACACCTTC.

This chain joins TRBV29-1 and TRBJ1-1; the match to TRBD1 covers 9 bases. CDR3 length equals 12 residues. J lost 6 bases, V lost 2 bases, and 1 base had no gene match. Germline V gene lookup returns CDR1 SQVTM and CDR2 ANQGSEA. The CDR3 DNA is TGCAGCGTTGAACACAGGGGGCCTGAAGCTTTCTTT. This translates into CSVEHRGPEAFF.

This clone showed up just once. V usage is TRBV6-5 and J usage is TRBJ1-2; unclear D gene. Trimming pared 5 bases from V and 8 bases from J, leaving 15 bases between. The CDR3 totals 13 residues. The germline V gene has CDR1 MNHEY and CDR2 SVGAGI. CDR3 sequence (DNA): TGTGCCAGCAGTGAAGCGCTTACGGCAGGCTACACCTTC. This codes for CASSEALTAGYTF.

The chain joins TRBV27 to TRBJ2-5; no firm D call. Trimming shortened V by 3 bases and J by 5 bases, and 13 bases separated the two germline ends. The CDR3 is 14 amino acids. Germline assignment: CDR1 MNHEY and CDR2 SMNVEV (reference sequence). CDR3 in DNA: TGTGCCAGCAGTTTTACCGGTCGGCGGGAGACCCAGTACTTC. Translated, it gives CASSFTGRRETQYF.

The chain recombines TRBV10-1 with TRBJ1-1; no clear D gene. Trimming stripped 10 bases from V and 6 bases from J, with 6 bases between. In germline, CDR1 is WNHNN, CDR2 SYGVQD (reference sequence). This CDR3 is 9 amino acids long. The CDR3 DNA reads TGCGCCATCTTCTCTGAAGCTTTCTTT. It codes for CAIFSEAFF.

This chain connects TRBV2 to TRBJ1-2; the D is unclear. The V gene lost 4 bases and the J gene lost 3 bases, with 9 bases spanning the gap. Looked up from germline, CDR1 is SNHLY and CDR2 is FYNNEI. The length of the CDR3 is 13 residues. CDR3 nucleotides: TGTGCCAGCAGTGGAGGGTTTGACTATGGCTACACCTTC. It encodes CASSGGFDYGYTF.

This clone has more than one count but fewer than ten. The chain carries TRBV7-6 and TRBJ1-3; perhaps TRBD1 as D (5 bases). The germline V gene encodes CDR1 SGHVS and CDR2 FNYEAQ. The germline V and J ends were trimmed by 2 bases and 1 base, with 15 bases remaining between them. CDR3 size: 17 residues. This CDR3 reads CASSLKARVFSGNTIYF. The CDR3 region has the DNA TGTGCCAGCAGCTTAAAGGCCAGGGTTTTTTCTGGAAACACCATATATTTT. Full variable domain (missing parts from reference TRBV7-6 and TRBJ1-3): GAGVSQSPRYKVTKRGQDVALRCDPISGHVSLYWYRQALGQGPEFLTYFNYEAQQDKSGLPNDRFSAERPEGSISTLTIQRTEQRDSAMYRCASSLKARVFSGNTIYFGEGSWLTVV.

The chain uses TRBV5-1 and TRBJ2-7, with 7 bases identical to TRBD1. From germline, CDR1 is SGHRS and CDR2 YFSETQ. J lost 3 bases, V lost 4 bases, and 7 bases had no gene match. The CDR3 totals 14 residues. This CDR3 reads CASSIGTANYEQYF. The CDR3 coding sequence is TGCGCCAGCAGCATCGGGACAGCGAACTACGAGCAGTACTTC.

CDR3 in DNA: TGTGCCAGCAGCGGTAGGACTAGCGGGGGCCCCGAGTCCTCCTACGAGCAGTACTTC. Translating it yields CASSGRTSGGPESSYEQYF. This sequence joins TRBV9 and TRBJ2-7; 13 bases match TRBD2. V was pared by 3 bases and J by 0 bases, with 12 bases of the junction left unmatched. The CDR3 is made up of 19 amino acids. The germline gives CDR1 SGDLS, CDR2 YYNGEE.

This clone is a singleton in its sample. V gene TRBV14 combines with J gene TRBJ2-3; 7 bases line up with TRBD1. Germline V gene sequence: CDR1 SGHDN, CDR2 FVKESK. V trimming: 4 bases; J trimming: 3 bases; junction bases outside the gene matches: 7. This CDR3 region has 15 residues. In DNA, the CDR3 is TGTGCCAGCAGCCCTGGGACAGTTCCGACAGATACGCAGTATTTT. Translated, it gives CASSPGTVPTDTQYF.

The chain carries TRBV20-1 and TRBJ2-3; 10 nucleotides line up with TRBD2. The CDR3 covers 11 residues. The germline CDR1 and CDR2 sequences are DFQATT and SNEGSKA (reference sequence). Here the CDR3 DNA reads TGCGGGGGGACTAGCGCAGATACGCAGTATTTT. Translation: CGGTSADTQYF.

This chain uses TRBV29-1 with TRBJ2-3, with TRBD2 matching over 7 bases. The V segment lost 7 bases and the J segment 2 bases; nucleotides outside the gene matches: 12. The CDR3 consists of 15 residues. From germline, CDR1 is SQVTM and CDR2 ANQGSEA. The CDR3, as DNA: TGCAGCGCCCTTTCCTGGCGGGAGAACACAGATACGCAGTATTTT. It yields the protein CSALSWRENTDTQYF.

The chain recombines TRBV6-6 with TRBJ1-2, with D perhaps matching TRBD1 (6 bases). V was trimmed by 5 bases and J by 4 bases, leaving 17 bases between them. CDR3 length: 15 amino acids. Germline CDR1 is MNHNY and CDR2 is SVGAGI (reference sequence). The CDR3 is CASSPNREDSYGYTF. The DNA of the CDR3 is TGTGCCAGCAGTCCAAACAGGGAAGACAGCTATGGCTACACCTTC.

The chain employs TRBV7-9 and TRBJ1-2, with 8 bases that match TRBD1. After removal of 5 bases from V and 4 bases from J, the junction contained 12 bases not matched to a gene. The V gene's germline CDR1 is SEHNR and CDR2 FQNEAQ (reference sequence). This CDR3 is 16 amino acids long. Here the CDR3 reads CASSPSQGAYGYGYTF. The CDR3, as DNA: TGTGCCAGCAGCCCTTCCCAGGGGGCGTACGGCTATGGCTACACCTTC.

This CDR3 is CAISDWDMLYMEQFF. The CDR3 coding sequence is TGTGCCATCAGTGATTGGGACATGTTATACATGGAGCAGTTCTTC. This rearrangement joins TRBV10-3 to TRBJ2-1, with a possible D match to TRBD1 (6 bases). Trimming removed 3 bases from V and 10 bases from J, with 19 bases in between. Germline CDR1 and CDR2: ENHRY and SYGVKD. The CDR3 contains 15 residues.

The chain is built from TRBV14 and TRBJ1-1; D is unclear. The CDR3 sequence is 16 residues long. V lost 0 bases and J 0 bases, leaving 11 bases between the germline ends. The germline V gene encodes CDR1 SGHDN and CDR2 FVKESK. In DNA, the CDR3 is TGTGCCAGCAGCCAAGATTTTGGCAGATTGAACACTGAAGCTTTCTTT. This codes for CASSQDFGRLNTEAFF.

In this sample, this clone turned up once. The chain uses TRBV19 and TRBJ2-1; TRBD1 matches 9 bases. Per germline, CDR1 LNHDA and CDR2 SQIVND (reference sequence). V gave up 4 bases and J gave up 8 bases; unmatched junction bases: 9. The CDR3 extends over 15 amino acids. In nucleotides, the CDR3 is TGTGCCAGTAGTAAACGACAGGGGGTAAATGATGAGCAGTTCTTC. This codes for CASSKRQGVNDEQFF.